The source of this TCR beta chain is a study of CD8 T cells in ankylosing spondylitis (dated by TCRdb to 2016 to 2017). Looking at the study overall: To find TCR variants linked to disease, the study profiled T cell receptor beta repertoires in ankylosing spondylitis patients and healthy donors. The whole study cohort included 90 to 120 healthy donors and 25 ankylosing spondylitis patients. Peripheral blood was sampled, and synovial fluid was also collected from ankylosing spondylitis patients.

Sequencing was carried out with an Illumina HiSeq 2500. TCR beta libraries were prepared by quantitative 5'-RACE with molecular barcodes. In the source study's methods: A new computational method, built on a probabilistic model of VDJ rearrangement, was used to identify disease-linked TCR variants. The public reads were reprocessed in TCRdb via fastp at Q25 and MiXCR, keeping in-frame beta chains. Rows are combined by CDR3 protein, so each entry shows the most common genes and DNA. For this entry, the V and J calls and clone size follow TCRdb and not the study's own pipeline. The sample data list roughly 470,000 distinct CDR3 sequences, and 25% to 30% of these were observed just once. About 0.9% of the sample is held by the ten biggest clonotypes. General conclusions and limits of the study: A TCR beta motif made up of several highly homologous amino acid variants appeared to be characteristic of blood from ankylosing spondylitis patients. The disease-linked clones had a CD8+ phenotype and were found at relatively low frequencies in peripheral blood. Some TCR beta motif variants had previously been reported in synovial fluid and blood of reactive arthritis patients, which suggested common disease-initiation mechanisms. According to the report, matched synovial fluid samples from ankylosing spondylitis patients were significantly enriched for the disease-linked clones.

About this clonotype itself: Its target antigen remains unknown. Base quality data are lacking; no much larger clone is found one base away.

The sample taken for sequencing was blood, either unsorted or a sorted T cell fraction (not recorded which). This clonotype was obtained from a male donor with ankylosing spondylitis.

The CDR3 is CASSLRTSDQMGQFF. The DNA reads as follows: TGTGCCAGCAGCTTGAGGACTAGCGACCAAATGGGGCAGTTCTTC. The chain employs TRBV7-2 and TRBJ2-1; 9 bases in the junction line up with TRBD2. According to the germline V gene, CDR1 reads SGHTA and CDR2 reads FQGNSA. Reading from cysteine to phenylalanine, the CDR3 counts 15 amino acids. Of all the DNA, just the CDR3 is kept, 45 bases in frame from base 1. Compared with germline, V lacks 3 bases and J lacks 12 bases; bases without a gene match: 12. The full variable domain, with segments outside the CDR3 supplied by the reference TRBV7-2 and TRBJ2-1 proteins, appears as GAGVSQSPSNKVTEKGKDVELRCDPISGHTALYWYRQSLGQGLEFLIYFQGNSAPDKSGLPSDRFSAERTGGSVSTLTIQRTQQEDSAVYLCASSLRTSDQMGQFFGPGTRLTVL.